Listed below are T cell receptor beta chains from one sample, sequenced in a study of vaccination and CD4 T cells after COVID-19. Their specific antigens are unknown. TCRdb recomputed calls from the PCR reads with MiXCR, one row per CDR3 protein. This sample has several thousand distinct CDR3 sequences; roughly a fifth occur once, and the top ten carry around 55%. The specimen was CD4+ T cells from blood, cultured in vitro, collected after SARS-CoV-2 vaccination. These receptors were obtained from a human donor who had recovered from COVID-19. Both conserved end residues are part of each CDR3. Each record gives: V gene, J gene, clone size, D gene, CDR3 protein, CDR3 DNA. D genes are given only for firm matches. Only part of the rows carry a size: once, few, many, or a class if the clone is expanded.

TRBV7-2	TRBJ1-2	medium-sized	TRBD1	CASSLRGQGYGYTF	TGTGCCAGCAGCTTAAGGGGACAGGGCTATGGCTACACCTTC
TRBV6-1	TRBJ1-2	many	-	CASRPTGGREYGYTF	TGTGCCAGCAGACCAACGGGGGGGCGAGAGTATGGCTACACCTTC
TRBV6-1	TRBJ2-6	-	TRBD1	CASSATGGVPGANVLTF	TGTGCCAGCAGTGCGACAGGGGGAGTCCCTGGGGCCAACGTCCTGACTTTC
TRBV20-1	TRBJ2-1	medium-sized	-	CSATPRGALRNEQFF	TGCAGTGCTACCCCACGGGGGGCGTTGCGGAATGAGCAGTTCTTC
TRBV6-5	TRBJ2-7	-	-	CASSYSTPVYEQYF	TGTGCCAGCAGTTACTCGACTCCCGTTTACGAGCAGTACTTC
TRBV28	TRBJ2-7	many	-	CASSYRDKSYEQYF	TGTGCCAGCAGTTACCGGGACAAGTCCTACGAGCAGTACTTC
TRBV20-1	TRBJ1-1	many	-	CSANTGTGNTEAFF	TGCAGTGCCAATACCGGGACGGGGAACACTGAAGCTTTCTTT
TRBV15	TRBJ2-3	-	TRBD2	CATSKPYMTSGGPSTDTQYF	TGTGCCACCAGCAAGCCTTACATGACTAGCGGGGGCCCCAGCACAGATACGCAGTATTTT
TRBV10-3	TRBJ1-2	-	-	CAISESEAVTLNYGYTF	TGTGCCATCAGTGAGTCAGAGGCGGTTACCTTAAACTATGGCTACACCTTC
TRBV7-2	TRBJ1-5	medium-sized	-	CASSPDGRAAYQPQHF	TGTGCCAGCAGCCCCGATGGACGGGCAGCCTATCAGCCCCAGCATTTT
TRBV7-2	TRBJ1-1	many	-	CASSTQGNTEAFF	TGTGCCAGCAGCACTCAGGGTAACACTGAAGCTTTCTTT
TRBV6-5	TRBJ2-1	-	-	CASSFPDPPAGSYNEQLF	TGTGCCAGCAGTTTCCCTGACCCACCCGCGGGCTCCTACAATGAGCAGCTCTTC
TRBV20-1	TRBJ1-2	medium-sized	-	CSARAGGGYTF	TGCAGTGCTAGGGCGGGGGGAGGCTACACCTTC
TRBV28	TRBJ1-5	medium-sized	-	CASSFWQPQHF	TGTGCCAGCAGTTTCTGGCAGCCCCAGCATTTT
TRBV6-5	TRBJ1-1	-	-	CASSSPGRGRPEAFF	TGTGCCAGCAGTTCCCCTGGGCGGGGGCGCCCTGAAGCTTTCTTT
TRBV6-1	TRBJ2-7	medium-sized	-	CASSTNRGGEQYF	TGTGCCAGCAGTACAAACAGGGGAGGCGAGCAGTACTTC
TRBV7-3	TRBJ1-6	medium-sized	-	CASSFTGNNSPLHF	TGTGCCAGCAGCTTCACAGGGAACAATTCACCCCTCCACTTT
TRBV20-1	TRBJ1-1	medium-sized	-	CSAAAGAGTEAFF	TGCAGTGCCGCCGCAGGGGCGGGCACTGAAGCTTTCTTT
TRBV6-1	TRBJ2-7	few	-	CASTQNGFLSSEQYF	TGTGCCAGCACCCAGAATGGGTTTTTGTCGAGCGAGCAGTACTTC
TRBV28	TRBJ1-6	many	TRBD1	CASSSGTGAVSPLHF	TGTGCCAGCAGTTCAGGGACAGGTGCGGTTTCACCCCTCCACTTT
TRBV7-8	TRBJ2-7	medium-sized	TRBD1	CASSSGQVLAYEQYF	TGTGCCAGCAGCTCCGGACAGGTCTTGGCCTACGAGCAGTACTTC
TRBV7-2	TRBJ1-2	many	TRBD1	CASSLKGATGLPPPGYTF	TGTGCCAGCAGCTTAAAGGGGGCGACAGGGCTCCCCCCCCCTGGCTACACCTTC
TRBV7-2	TRBJ2-7	medium-sized	-	CASTLGPWQGGLSYEQYF	TGTGCCAGCACCCTAGGCCCCTGGCAGGGGGGCCTTTCCTACGAGCAGTACTTC
TRBV7-9	TRBJ2-7	medium-sized	-	CASSASYEQYF	TGTGCCAGCAGCGCCTCCTACGAGCAGTACTTC
TRBV20-1	TRBJ2-7	medium-sized	TRBD2	CSAKIGGSSYEQYF	TGCAGTGCTAAGATCGGGGGGAGCTCCTACGAGCAGTACTTC
TRBV4-3	TRBJ2-1	few	TRBD1	CASSRDRDSSYNEQFF	TGCGCCAGCTCCCGGGACAGGGACAGCTCCTACAATGAGCAGTTCTTC
TRBV7-2	TRBJ2-3	medium-sized	-	CASSSYTQYF	TGTGCCAGCAGCTCCTACACGCAGTATTTT
TRBV19	TRBJ1-5	many	-	CASSITGTQHF	TGTGCCAGTAGTATCACGGGGACCCAGCATTTT
TRBV7-9	TRBJ1-6	medium-sized	-	CASSLVQGSWPDF	TGTGCCAGCAGCTTAGTTCAGGGCAGTTGGCCCGACTTT
TRBV7-9	TRBJ2-1	medium-sized	-	CASSRRDNEQFF	TGTGCCAGCAGCCGCCGGGACAATGAGCAGTTCTTC
TRBV28	TRBJ1-6	few	-	CASSLGRGEDRSYNSPLHF	TGTGCCAGCAGTTTAGGCAGAGGAGAGGATCGCTCCTATAATTCACCCCTCCACTTT
TRBV15	TRBJ1-1	-	-	CATSRDQLQNTEAFF	TGTGCCACCAGCAGAGATCAGTTACAGAACACTGAAGCTTTCTTT
TRBV11-1	TRBJ2-3	-	-	CASSFGVADTQYF	TGTGCCAGCAGTTTCGGGGTGGCAGATACGCAGTATTTT
TRBV5-4	TRBJ2-3	-	TRBD2	CASSLGLAGLTDTQYF	TGTGCCAGCAGCTTGGGACTAGCGGGGTTGACAGATACGCAGTATTTT
TRBV4-1	TRBJ1-6	many	-	CASSLGLNSPLHF	TGCGCCAGCAGCCTCGGACTAAATTCACCCCTCCACTTT
TRBV6-1	TRBJ1-6	medium-sized	-	CASRELGGYNSPLHF	TGTGCCAGCAGGGAACTGGGGGGGTATAATTCACCCCTCCACTTT
TRBV20-1	TRBJ1-2	many	-	CSASDRIGGYTF	TGCAGTGCTTCCGACCGTATAGGGGGCTACACCTTC
TRBV7-2	TRBJ1-6	medium-sized	-	CASSPRNSGRLSSYNSPLHF	TGTGCCAGCAGCCCTAGGAATAGTGGCCGCCTGAGCTCCTATAATTCACCCCTCCACTTT
TRBV19	TRBJ1-6	many	-	CASSIVRDSPLHF	TGTGCCAGTAGTATAGTCCGGGATTCACCCCTCCACTTT
TRBV20-1	TRBJ2-2	few	TRBD1	CSAPQGQGTGELFF	TGCAGTGCTCCTCAGGGACAGGGAACCGGGGAGCTGTTTTTT
TRBV7-9	TRBJ1-2	few	TRBD1	CASSRVNSGTGGDGYTF	TGTGCCAGCAGCCGAGTAAACTCCGGGACAGGGGGTGATGGCTACACCTTC
TRBV6-5	TRBJ1-2	many	-	CASSYTGGDGYTF	TGTGCCAGCAGTTACACCGGGGGCGACGGCTACACCTTC
TRBV6-5	TRBJ1-2	few	TRBD1	CASSYEIQGANGYTF	TGTGCCAGCAGTTATGAGATACAGGGGGCGAATGGCTACACCTTC
TRBV7-2	TRBJ2-5	medium-sized	TRBD1	CASSQRGTGKETQYF	TGTGCCAGCAGCCAACGCGGGACAGGGAAAGAGACCCAGTACTTC
TRBV20-1	TRBJ2-1	few	TRBD2	CSAFLAGAYNEQFF	TGCAGTGCTTTTCTAGCGGGGGCCTACAATGAGCAGTTCTTC
TRBV12-3/TRBV12-4	TRBJ1-1	once	-	CASSYYVTEAFF	TGTGCCAGCAGTTATTACGTGACAGAAGCTTTCTTT
TRBV6-1	TRBJ1-1	-	-	CASSSHLSNTEAFF	TGTGCCAGCAGCTCTCACCTTTCGAACACTGAAGCTTTCTTT
TRBV6-1	TRBJ2-1	few	-	CASSPTPSSSYNEQFF	TGTGCCAGCAGCCCAACACCTTCGAGCTCCTACAATGAGCAGTTCTTC
TRBV5-1	TRBJ2-7	-	TRBD2	CASRLEGSGGPYNEQYF	TGCGCCAGCAGACTGGAGGGTAGCGGGGGCCCTTACAATGAGCAGTACTTC
TRBV20-1	TRBJ2-1	-	TRBD2	CSARPSGGANEQFF	TGCAGTGCTAGACCCAGCGGGGGGGCCAATGAGCAGTTCTTC
TRBV9	TRBJ2-5	few	TRBD2	CASSAHSGGAGETQYF	TGTGCCAGCAGCGCCCATAGCGGGGGTGCAGGCGAGACCCAGTACTTC
TRBV18	TRBJ1-5	-	TRBD1	CASSPPGTGGNQPQHF	TGTGCCAGCTCACCACCAGGAACAGGGGGCAATCAGCCCCAGCATTTT
TRBV29-1	TRBJ2-7	-	TRBD2	CSALLAISSYEQYF	TGCAGCGCCCTACTAGCGATTAGCTCCTACGAGCAGTACTTC
TRBV29-1	TRBJ1-2	few	-	CSVERHSGYGYTF	TGCAGCGTTGAACGGCACAGTGGCTATGGCTACACCTTC